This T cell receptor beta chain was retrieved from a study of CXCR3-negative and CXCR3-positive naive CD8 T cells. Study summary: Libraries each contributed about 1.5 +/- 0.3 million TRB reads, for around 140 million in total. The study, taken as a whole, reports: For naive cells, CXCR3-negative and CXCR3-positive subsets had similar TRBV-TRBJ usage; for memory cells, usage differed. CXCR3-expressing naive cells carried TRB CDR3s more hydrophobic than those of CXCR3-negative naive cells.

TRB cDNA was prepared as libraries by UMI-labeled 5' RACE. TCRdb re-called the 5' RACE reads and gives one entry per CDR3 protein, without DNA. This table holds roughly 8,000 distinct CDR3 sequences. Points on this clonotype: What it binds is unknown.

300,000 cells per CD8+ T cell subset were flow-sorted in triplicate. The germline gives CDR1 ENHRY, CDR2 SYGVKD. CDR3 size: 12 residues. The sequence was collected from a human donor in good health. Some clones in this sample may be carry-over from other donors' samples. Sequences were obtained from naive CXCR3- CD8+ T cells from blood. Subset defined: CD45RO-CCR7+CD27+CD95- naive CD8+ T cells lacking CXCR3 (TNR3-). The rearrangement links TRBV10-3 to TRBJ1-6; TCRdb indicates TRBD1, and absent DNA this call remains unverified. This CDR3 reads CATLDSNSPLHF.